The T cell receptor (beta chain) described here comes from a study of early stage breast cancer tumors. General study results and limits: Tumors had roughly 2.5-fold higher T cell density and higher clonality than adjacent normal breast tissue.

The CDR3 spans 14 residues. The V gene lost 7 bases and the J gene lost 2 bases, with 15 bases spanning the gap. Germline V gene lookup returns CDR1 LNHNV and CDR2 YYDKDF (reference sequence). Sequencing was performed with immunoSEQ multiplex PCR; in TCRdb, only in-frame clones are kept and a portion is missing. The repertoire includes fewer than 50,000 clones, around 73% of them detected once, and 7.2% sits in the top ten. This clone was recorded only once. The antigen remains undetermined. V gene TRBV15 combines with J gene TRBJ2-7; D may be TRBD1 (7 bases). The sample consisted of blood. The TCR comes from a person between 50 and 60 years old with breast cancer. CDR3 coding DNA: TGTGCCACCACCCAGTTCAGGGGGGCCTACGAGCAGTACTTC. It specifies CATTQFRGAYEQYF.